Below are 3 T cell receptor beta chains sequenced from a single sample in a study of T-cell reconstitution after alpha-beta-depleted transplantation in children. Preparing the TCRbeta library involved the use of unique molecular identifiers. MiXCR, applied by TCRdb to the PCR reads, yields one record per CDR3 protein. The sample records some 200,000 distinct CDR3 sequences, 9% to 10% being singletons. The starting material was PBMCs from the stem cell graft donor, obtained from the stem cell graft. These receptors all stem from a human donor who donated a stem cell graft to a child with SCID.

This clonotype was seen ten or more times. V is TRBV7-2 and J is TRBJ1-2; D is unclear. Germline lookup yields CDR1 SGHTA and CDR2 FQGNSA. This CDR3 has 13 residues. V was pared by 5 bases and J by 8 bases, with 15 bases between. This chain's CDR3 is CASSPRIMGGYTF. CDR3 coding DNA: TGTGCCAGCAGCCCGCGAATCATGGGCGGCTACACCTTC.

The rearrangement uses TRBV5-5 and TRBJ2-3; D is uncertain. The germline gives CDR1 SGHKS, CDR2 YYEKEE (reference sequence). The CDR3 runs 14 residues. Trimming left V 4 bases short and J 2 bases short, with 11 bases between. The CDR3 sequence: CASSQGISTDTQYF. The CDR3 DNA follows: TGTGCCAGCAGCCAAGGAATCTCCACAGATACGCAGTATTTT. The complete variable domain, with remaining parts taken from reference TRBV5-5 and TRBJ2-3, reads DAGVTQSPTHLIKTRGQQVTLRCSPISGHKSVSWYQQVLGQGPQFIFQYYEKEERGRGNFPDRFSARQFPNYSSELNVNALLLGDSALYLCASSQGISTDTQYFGPGTRLTVL.

Ten or more counts support this clonotype. J is TRBJ1-2 and V is TRBV5-1; 10 bases are a match to TRBD1. Looked up from germline, CDR1 is SGHRS and CDR2 is YFSETQ. The CDR3 consists of 16 residues. Trimming at V came to 2 bases and at J to 4 bases, leaving 8 bases not matched to a gene. For the CDR3, the DNA is TGCGCCAGCAGCTTTCCCGCGGGACAGGGGACCTATGGCTACACCTTC. Translated, it gives CASSFPAGQGTYGYTF.